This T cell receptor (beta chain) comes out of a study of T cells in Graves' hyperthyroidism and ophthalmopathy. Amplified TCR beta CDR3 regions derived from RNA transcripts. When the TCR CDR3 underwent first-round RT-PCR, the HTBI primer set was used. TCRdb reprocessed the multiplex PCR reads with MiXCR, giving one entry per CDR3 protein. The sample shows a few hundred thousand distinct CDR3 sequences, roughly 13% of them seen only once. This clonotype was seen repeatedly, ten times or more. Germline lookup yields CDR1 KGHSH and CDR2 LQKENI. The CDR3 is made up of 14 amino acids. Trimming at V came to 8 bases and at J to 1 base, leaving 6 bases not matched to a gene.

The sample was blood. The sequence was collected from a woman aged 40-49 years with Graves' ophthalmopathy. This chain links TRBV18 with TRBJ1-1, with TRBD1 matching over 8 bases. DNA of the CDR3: TGTGCCAGCAGCCCCGGGACAGGGAACACTGAAGCTTTCTTT. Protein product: CASSPGTGNTEAFF.